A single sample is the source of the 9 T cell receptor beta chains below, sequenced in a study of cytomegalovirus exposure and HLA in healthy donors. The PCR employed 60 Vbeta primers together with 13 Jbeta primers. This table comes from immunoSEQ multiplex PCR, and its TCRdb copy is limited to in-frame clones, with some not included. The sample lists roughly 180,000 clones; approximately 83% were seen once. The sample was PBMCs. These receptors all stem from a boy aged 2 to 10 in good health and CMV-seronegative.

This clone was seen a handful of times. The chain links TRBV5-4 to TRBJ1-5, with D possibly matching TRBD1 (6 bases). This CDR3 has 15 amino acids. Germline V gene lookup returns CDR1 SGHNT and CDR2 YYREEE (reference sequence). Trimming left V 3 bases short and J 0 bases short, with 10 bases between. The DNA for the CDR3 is TGTGCCAGCAGCTGGGGGCCCAATAGCAATCAGCCCCAGCATTTT. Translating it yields CASSWGPNSNQPQHF.

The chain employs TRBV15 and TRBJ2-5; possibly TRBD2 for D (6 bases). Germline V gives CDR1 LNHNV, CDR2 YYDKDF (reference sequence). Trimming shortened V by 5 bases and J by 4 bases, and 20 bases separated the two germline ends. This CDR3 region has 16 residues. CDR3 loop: CATSFSLGQGGETQYF. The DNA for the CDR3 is TGTGCCACCAGCTTTTCCCTAGGGCAGGGAGGAGAGACCCAGTACTTC.

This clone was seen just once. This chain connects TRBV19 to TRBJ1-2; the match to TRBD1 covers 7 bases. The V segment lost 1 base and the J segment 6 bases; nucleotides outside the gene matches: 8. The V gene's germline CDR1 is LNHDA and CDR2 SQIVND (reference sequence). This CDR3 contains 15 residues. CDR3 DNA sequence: TGTGCCAGTAGTATAGGCGCGCAGGGGGTCAATGGCTACACCTTC. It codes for CASSIGAQGVNGYTF.

The CDR3 sequence: CASSSGRDSSYEQYF. The DNA for the CDR3 is TGTGCCAGCAGCTCGGGCCGGGACAGCTCCTACGAGCAGTACTTC. The chain joins TRBV5-4 to TRBJ2-5; 7 bases are a match to TRBD1. The end of the DNA aligns better with TRBJ2-7, so the J call may be wrong. Germline loops: CDR1 SGHNT, CDR2 YYREEE (reference sequence). The CDR3 runs to 15 residues.

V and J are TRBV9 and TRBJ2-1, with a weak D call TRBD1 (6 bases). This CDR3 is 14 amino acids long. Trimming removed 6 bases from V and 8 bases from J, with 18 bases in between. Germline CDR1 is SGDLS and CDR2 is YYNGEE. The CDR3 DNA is TGTGCCAGCACACCTCGGCAGGGGTTTGATGAGCAGTTCTTC. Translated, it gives CASTPRQGFDEQFF.

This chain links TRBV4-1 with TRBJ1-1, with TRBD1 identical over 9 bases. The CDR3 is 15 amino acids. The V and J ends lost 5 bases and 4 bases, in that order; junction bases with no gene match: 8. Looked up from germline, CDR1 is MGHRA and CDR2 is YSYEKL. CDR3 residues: CASSTITGGVTEAFF. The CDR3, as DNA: TGCGCCAGCAGCACAATAACAGGGGGCGTCACTGAAGCTTTCTTT.

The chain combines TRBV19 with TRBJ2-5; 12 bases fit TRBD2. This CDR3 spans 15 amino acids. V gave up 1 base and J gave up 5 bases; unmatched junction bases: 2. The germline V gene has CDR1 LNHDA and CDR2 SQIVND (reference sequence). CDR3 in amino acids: CASSIGTSGKETQYF. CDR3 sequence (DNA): TGTGCCAGTAGTATAGGGACTAGCGGGAAGGAGACCCAGTACTTC.

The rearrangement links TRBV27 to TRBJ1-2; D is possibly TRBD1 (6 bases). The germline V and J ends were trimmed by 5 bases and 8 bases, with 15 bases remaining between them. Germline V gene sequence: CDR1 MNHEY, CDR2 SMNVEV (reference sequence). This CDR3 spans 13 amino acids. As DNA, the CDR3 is TGTGCCAGCAGTCAATCCACAGGGAGCGGCTACACCTTC. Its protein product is CASSQSTGSGYTF.

The DNA of the CDR3 is TGTGCCAGCAGCTTCGGGGCGGGGGGTAGCTATGGCTACACCTTC. It codes for CASSFGAGGSYGYTF. The V and J genes are TRBV5-6 and TRBJ1-2; tentatively, D is TRBD1 (5 bases). Trimming left V 2 bases short and J 4 bases short, with 15 bases between. Looked up from germline, CDR1 is SGHDT and CDR2 is YYEEEE. This CDR3 is built from 15 residues. Together with reference TRBV5-6 and TRBJ1-2, the CDR3 gives the full variable domain: DAGVTQSPTHLIKTRGQQVTLRCSPKSGHDTVSWYQQALGQGPQFIFQYYEEEERQRGNFPDRFSGHQFPNYSSELNVNALLLGDSALYLCASSFGAGGSYGYTFGSGTRLTVV.